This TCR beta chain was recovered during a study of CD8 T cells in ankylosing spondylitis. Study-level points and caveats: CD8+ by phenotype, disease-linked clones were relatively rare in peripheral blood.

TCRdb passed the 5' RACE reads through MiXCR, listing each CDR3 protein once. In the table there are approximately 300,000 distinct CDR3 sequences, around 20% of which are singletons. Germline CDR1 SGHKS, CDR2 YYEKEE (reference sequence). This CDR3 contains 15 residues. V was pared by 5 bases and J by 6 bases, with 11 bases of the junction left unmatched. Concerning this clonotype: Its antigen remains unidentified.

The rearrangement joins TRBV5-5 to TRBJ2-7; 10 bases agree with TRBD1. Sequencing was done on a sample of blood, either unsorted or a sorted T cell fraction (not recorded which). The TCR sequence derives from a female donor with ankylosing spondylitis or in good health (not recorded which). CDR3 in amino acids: CASSRPGQGFPEQYF. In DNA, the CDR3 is TGTGCCAGCAGTCGACCGGGACAGGGGTTTCCCGAGCAGTACTTC.